This T cell receptor beta chain is from a study of OX40 agonist ivuxolimab in advanced cancers. In regard to this clone: The antigen is undetermined.

TCRdb keeps only in-frame clones here, not all; method: immunoSEQ multiplex PCR. The sample yields around 38,000 clones, roughly 80% seen once. The V gene's germline CDR1 is SGHNT and CDR2 YENEEA. The CDR3 contains 17 residues. The V gene lost 5 bases and the J gene lost 7 bases, with 24 bases spanning the gap. Study results and limitations: Still undetermined is the antigen specificity of the expanded peripheral T cells.

The chain combines TRBV11-3 with TRBJ1-5; tentatively, D is TRBD1 (6 bases). The sequenced sample was CD4+ or CD8+ T cells sorted from blood, obtained in a trial of the OX40 agonist ivuxolimab. The TCR originated in an adult with an advanced solid tumor such as melanoma, head and neck, liver or kidney cancer. The CDR3 nucleotides are TGTGCCAGCAGCGCGCAAGGATTCCAGGGGAAGGGACAGCCCCAGCATTTT. Protein: CASSAQGFQGKGQPQHF.